Reported below is one T cell receptor beta chain. Sequencing was performed with immunoSEQ multiplex PCR; in TCRdb, only in-frame clones are kept and a portion is missing. The data contain 150,000 to 200,000 clones, 91% of them singletons. The data belong to a study of control samples from healthy donors and cancer patients. This sequence was found in a woman aged 25 to 45 in good health. Sequences were obtained from blood.

The DNA of the CDR3 is TGTGCCAGCAGTTTACAGGGGTATTCACCCCTCCACTTT. This sequence encodes CASSLQGYSPLHF. The chain employs TRBV12-3 or TRBV12-4 and TRBJ1-6, with D tentatively TRBD1 (6 bases). V was trimmed by 2 bases and J by 8 bases, leaving 7 bases between them. The CDR3 totals 13 residues.